A selection of T cell receptor beta chains follows, all from one sample in a study of human T cells and chemical hapten exposure. One entry per CDR3 protein, called by TCRdb with MiXCR from the RACE reads. The sample holds some 91,000 distinct CDR3 sequences, roughly an eighth seen once. The sample was whole blood, taken in connection with sensitization to the hapten diphenylcyclopropenone (DPC). The receptors were gathered from a woman in her forties with alopecia areata. Some clones in this sample may be carry-over from other donors' samples. Each CDR3 is given with its conserved first and last residue. A D gene is named only where the DNA matches it firmly. Size tells how often a clone was seen (once, few, many) or the class of an expanded clone, and some rows leave it out.

length | D | size | J | V | CDR3 | DNA
16 | TRBD2 | NA | TRBJ2-3 | TRBV12-3/TRBV12-4 | CASRSQVAGSTDTQYF | TGTGCCAGCAGGTCTCAGGTAGCGGGGAGCACAGATACGCAGTATTTT
15 | NA | many | TRBJ1-1 | TRBV19 | CASSMTGKPNTEAFF | TGTGCCAGTAGTATGACGGGGAAACCAAACACTGAAGCTTTCTTT
15 | TRBD1 | NA | TRBJ1-4 | TRBV18 | CASSPIQGPNEKLFF | TGTGCCAGCTCCCCTATACAGGGGCCTAATGAAAAACTGTTTTTT
16 | NA | many | TRBJ1-3 | TRBV5-1 | CASSRTGTDSGNTIYF | TGCGCCAGCAGCCGGACGGGTACGGACTCTGGAAACACCATATATTTT
14 | TRBD1 | NA | TRBJ2-3 | TRBV29-1 | CSVSGTGTTDTQYF | TGCAGCGTTTCCGGGACAGGGACGACAGATACGCAGTATTTT
13 | NA | NA | TRBJ2-2 | TRBV12-3/TRBV12-4 | CASRRVNTGELFF | TGTGCCAGCAGAAGGGTAAACACCGGGGAGCTGTTTTTT
16 | NA | NA | TRBJ2-1 | TRBV4-2 | CASSQDLNPTYNEQFF | TGTGCCAGCAGCCAAGATTTGAACCCCACCTACAATGAGCAGTTCTTC
16 | TRBD2 | few | TRBJ2-2 | TRBV10-3 | CAISPTSGAFTGELFF | TGTGCCATCAGCCCGACTAGCGGTGCCTTCACCGGGGAGCTGTTTTTT
16 | TRBD2 | few | TRBJ2-3 | TRBV5-4 | CASTKSGTSATDTQYF | TGTGCCAGCACCAAGTCCGGGACTAGCGCCACAGATACGCAGTATTTT
16 | TRBD1 | NA | TRBJ1-2 | TRBV11-2 | CASSAPRQGLVYGYTF | TGTGCCAGCAGCGCCCCCCGACAGGGGCTTGTCTATGGCTACACCTTC
14 | NA | NA | TRBJ2-3 | TRBV5-1 | CASSLDQLSDTQYF | TGCGCCAGCAGCTTGGACCAACTTTCAGATACGCAGTATTTT
14 | NA | few | TRBJ2-5 | TRBV7-2 | CASTRTSTQETQYF | TGTGCCAGCACCAGGACGTCAACACAAGAGACCCAGTACTTC
17 | TRBD2 | many | TRBJ2-3 | TRBV3-1 | CASSQGLASLRTDTQYF | TGTGCCAGCAGCCAAGGACTAGCGAGTTTACGCACAGATACGCAGTATTTT
13 | NA | many | TRBJ2-3 | TRBV5-1 | CASRAGETDTQYF | TGCGCCAGCAGGGCAGGGGAGACAGATACGCAGTATTTT
14 | NA | few | TRBJ1-2 | TRBV29-1 | CSVAPGGSVYGYTF | TGCAGCGTTGCTCCGGGGGGCTCGGTCTATGGCTACACCTTC
11 | NA | few | TRBJ2-1 | TRBV2 | CASSGLNEQFF | TGTGCCAGCAGTGGTCTCAATGAGCAGTTCTTC
14 | NA | few | TRBJ2-2 | TRBV7-8 | CASSLEEGTGELFF | TGTGCCAGCAGCTTAGAGGAGGGGACCGGGGAGCTGTTTTTT
13 | NA | many | TRBJ2-2 | TRBV6-6 | CAANRERTGELFF | TGTGCCGCCAACCGGGAGCGCACCGGGGAGCTGTTTTTT
15 | NA | many | TRBJ1-1 | TRBV27 | CASSPTGQFGTEAFF | TGTGCCAGCAGTCCAACGGGGCAGTTTGGTACTGAAGCTTTCTTT
17 | NA | few | TRBJ2-1 | TRBV6-5 | CASSPLWTAPPYNEQFF | TGTGCCAGCAGTCCCCTCTGGACAGCACCCCCCTACAATGAGCAGTTCTTC
15 | NA | NA | TRBJ2-1 | TRBV6-2/TRBV6-3 | CASSYLRSGDNEQFF | TGTGCCAGCAGTTACCTGAGGTCAGGGGATAATGAGCAGTTCTTC
14 | TRBD1 | few | TRBJ1-1 | TRBV20-1 | CSAQDRGGVTEAFF | TGCAGTGCTCAGGACAGGGGGGGAGTCACTGAAGCTTTCTTT
16 | NA | NA | TRBJ2-6 | TRBV6-2/TRBV6-3 | CASSSTPDSGANVLTF | TGTGCCAGCAGTTCGACACCCGACTCTGGGGCCAACGTCCTGACTTTC
15 | NA | few | TRBJ1-2 | TRBV12-3/TRBV12-4 | CASSFGSGPNYGYTF | TGTGCCAGCAGTTTTGGTTCGGGGCCTAACTATGGCTACACCTTC
13 | NA | many | TRBJ2-2 | TRBV29-1 | CSVQPLWTGELFF | TGCAGCGTCCAACCCCTTTGGACCGGGGAGCTGTTTTTT
13 | NA | NA | TRBJ1-1 | TRBV7-8 | CASSLVGRTEAFF | TGTGCCAGCAGCCTAGTGGGGAGGACTGAAGCTTTCTTT
12 | NA | NA | TRBJ2-2 | TRBV29-1 | CSATEATGELFF | TGCAGCGCCACCGAGGCCACCGGGGAGCTGTTTTTT
15 | NA | few | TRBJ2-4 | TRBV6-2/TRBV6-3 | CAIRKGGAAKNIQYF | TGTGCCATCAGGAAGGGAGGCGCAGCCAAAAACATTCAGTACTTC
14 | NA | few | TRBJ1-6 | TRBV14 | CASSQEPSGSPLHF | TGTGCCAGCAGCCAAGAGCCCTCCGGGTCACCCCTCCACTTT
14 | NA | NA | TRBJ1-1 | TRBV6-2/TRBV6-3 | CASSYRTGNTEAFF | TGTGCCAGCAGTTACCGGACGGGGAACACTGAAGCTTTCTTT
14 | TRBD2 | once | TRBJ2-5 | TRBV18 | CACSPRLAEETQYF | TGTGCCTGCTCACCACGACTAGCGGAAGAGACCCAGTACTTC
14 | NA | few | TRBJ2-3 | TRBV5-1 | CASSLDDYTDTQYF | TGCGCCAGCAGCTTGGATGACTACACAGATACGCAGTATTTT
16 | NA | few | TRBJ2-7 | TRBV3-1 | CASSQGLGTVPYEQYF | TGTGCCAGCAGCCAAGGCCTCGGGACGGTGCCCTACGAGCAGTACTTC
13 | TRBD1 | few | TRBJ1-4 | TRBV27 | CASRPQGNEKLFF | TGTGCCAGCAGGCCACAGGGGAATGAAAAACTGTTTTTT
14 | NA | NA | TRBJ1-1 | TRBV9 | CASSVAQKNTEAFF | TGTGCCAGCAGCGTAGCACAGAAGAACACTGAAGCTTTCTTT
13 | NA | few | TRBJ2-4 | TRBV2 | CASRGLAKNIQYF | TGTGCCAGCAGGGGACTAGCCAAAAACATTCAGTACTTC
11 | NA | many | TRBJ2-1 | TRBV28 | CASSFNNEQFF | TGTGCCAGCAGTTTCAACAATGAGCAGTTCTTC